Below, one TCR beta chain is given with its context. Original data processing: Nucleated cell number was recorded as an estimate derived from reference gene primer amplification. Clones were sequenced by immunoSEQ multiplex PCR, and TCRdb holds only the in-frame ones, with some missing. That table supplies the V and J calls and clone size; D and trimming were determined from the DNA. This table holds 150,000 to 200,000 clones, roughly 84% found once. The CDR3 covers 13 residues. Germline lookup yields CDR1 SGHRS and CDR2 YFSETQ. The trim removed 9 bases at V and 6 bases at J, leaving 4 bases unmatched. The data belong to a study of blood T cell repertoires in COVID-19. In the study overall: The United States, Italy and Spain provided the acute and convalescent COVID-19 samples. The cDNA or gDNA used as material had been derived from T cells, B-cell-depleted T cells, or PBMCs.

The sequencing sample was made of peripheral blood. The receptor was derived from a woman aged 80 or over with acute or convalescent COVID-19. The V and J genes are TRBV5-1 and TRBJ2-1, with TRBD2 matching over 12 bases. The CDR3 DNA reads as TGCGCCACCTCGACTAGCGGGAGCAATGAGCAGTTCTTC. This codes for CATSTSGSNEQFF.